A selection of T cell receptor beta chains follows, all from one sample in a study of T cell responses to AZD1222 COVID-19 vaccine. Profiled with immunoSEQ multiplex PCR; TCRdb holds only in-frame clones, not every one. Here the sample spans around 110,000 clones, 75% to 90% being singletons. The material sequenced was peripheral blood, taken on day 0 of AZD1222 vaccination. These receptors originate from an adult in good health. Both conserved end residues are trimmed from each CDR3. Each record gives: CDR3 protein, J gene, V gene.

cdr3_aa: ASSLWTQLEDTQY; j_call: TRBJ2-3; v_call: TRBV7-2
cdr3_aa: ASSKRQGGTEAF; j_call: TRBJ1-1; v_call: TRBV21-1
cdr3_aa: ASSPSGLAKNIQY; j_call: TRBJ2-4; v_call: TRBV6-5
cdr3_aa: ASSSLGQVSYEQY; j_call: TRBJ2-7; v_call: TRBV6-5
cdr3_aa: ASTQGGTTSTDTQY; j_call: TRBJ2-3; v_call: TRBV19
cdr3_aa: SVGRNEKLF; j_call: TRBJ1-4; v_call: TRBV20-1
cdr3_aa: ASSGWTEAF; j_call: TRBJ1-1; v_call: TRBV10-1
cdr3_aa: ASSSVLILDTQY; j_call: TRBJ2-3; v_call: TRBV5-6
cdr3_aa: ASSTSKGDSQSYEQY; j_call: TRBJ2-7; v_call: TRBV21-1
cdr3_aa: ASSYMDSYEQY; j_call: TRBJ2-7; v_call: TRBV6-2/TRBV6-3
cdr3_aa: ASSYTDITDTQY; j_call: TRBJ2-3; v_call: TRBV9
cdr3_aa: ASSPAPAVLGQPQH; j_call: TRBJ1-5; v_call: TRBV28
cdr3_aa: ASSLASFGAYGYT; j_call: TRBJ1-2; v_call: TRBV5-1
cdr3_aa: ASIPWELSDPHTEAF; j_call: TRBJ1-1; v_call: TRBV2
cdr3_aa: ASSLAAGTANTGELF; j_call: TRBJ2-2; v_call: TRBV5-1
cdr3_aa: ASSRGENTEAF; j_call: TRBJ1-1; v_call: TRBV2
cdr3_aa: ASSLGRVVGNTIY; j_call: TRBJ1-3; v_call: TRBV11-2
cdr3_aa: ASSPRTSGKYKLF; j_call: TRBJ2-2; v_call: TRBV18
cdr3_aa: ASSYSGAGYGYT; j_call: TRBJ1-2; v_call: TRBV6-2/TRBV6-3
cdr3_aa: ATRKGGWVTEAF; j_call: TRBJ1-1; v_call: TRBV15
cdr3_aa: ASSQDGRTGARYSPLH; j_call: TRBJ1-6; v_call: TRBV4-1
cdr3_aa: ASSYRDMIRYT; j_call: TRBJ1-2; v_call: TRBV6-5
cdr3_aa: ASMQGADTEAF; j_call: TRBJ1-1; v_call: TRBV5-1
cdr3_aa: ASSPDRFQETQY; j_call: TRBJ2-5; v_call: TRBV7-6
cdr3_aa: ASSAGHWDEQF; j_call: TRBJ2-1; v_call: TRBV10-1
cdr3_aa: ASSLPNNYEQY; j_call: TRBJ2-7; v_call: TRBV7-3
cdr3_aa: ASSMTGLSRQPQH; j_call: TRBJ1-5; v_call: TRBV27
cdr3_aa: ASSKNGTDVFYEQY; j_call: TRBJ2-7; v_call: TRBV21-1
cdr3_aa: ASSVVSSTDTQY; j_call: TRBJ2-3; v_call: TRBV9
cdr3_aa: ASRDSQIGELF; j_call: TRBJ2-2; v_call: TRBV10-1
cdr3_aa: ASSLGGGQGALGYT; j_call: TRBJ1-2; v_call: TRBV5-4
cdr3_aa: ASSQTLGRNTIY; j_call: TRBJ1-3; v_call: TRBV6-5
cdr3_aa: ASSLVGTGVHEQY; j_call: TRBJ2-7; v_call: TRBV7-2
cdr3_aa: ASSSAGRTDTQY; j_call: TRBJ2-3; v_call: TRBV28
cdr3_aa: ATSDPPTGIYNEQF; j_call: TRBJ2-1; v_call: TRBV24-1
cdr3_aa: ASSRGGNEQF; j_call: TRBJ2-1; v_call: TRBV7-9
cdr3_aa: ASSDWTTGEQY; j_call: TRBJ2-7; v_call: TRBV2
cdr3_aa: ASSDVHNQPQH; j_call: TRBJ1-5; v_call: TRBV27
cdr3_aa: SVVTAWENTIY; j_call: TRBJ1-3; v_call: TRBV29-1
cdr3_aa: AISELGDSHYT; j_call: TRBJ1-2; v_call: TRBV10-3
cdr3_aa: ASRGTGGADTQY; j_call: TRBJ2-3; v_call: TRBV2
cdr3_aa: ASSLEGADEQF; j_call: TRBJ2-1; v_call: TRBV12-3/TRBV12-4
cdr3_aa: ASSPPIRQGARAF; j_call: TRBJ1-1; v_call: TRBV5-4
cdr3_aa: ASSLRQGAGELF; j_call: TRBJ2-2; v_call: TRBV7-9
cdr3_aa: ASSSRDRLGNTIY; j_call: TRBJ1-3; v_call: TRBV9
cdr3_aa: ASSVRTGRNQPQH; j_call: TRBJ1-5; v_call: TRBV28
cdr3_aa: ASSLAGLAGNNEQF; j_call: TRBJ2-1; v_call: TRBV5-6
cdr3_aa: ASSQVAGYNEQF; j_call: TRBJ2-1; v_call: TRBV3-1/TRBV3-2
cdr3_aa: ASSQDLAGAYNEQF; j_call: TRBJ2-1; v_call: TRBV4-2
cdr3_aa: ASGERESDTQY; j_call: TRBJ2-3; v_call: TRBV6-1
cdr3_aa: ASSISGNQPQH; j_call: TRBJ1-5; v_call: TRBV19
cdr3_aa: ASRPGLTSGEQF; j_call: TRBJ2-1; v_call: TRBV19
cdr3_aa: ASSPGQGSIQY; j_call: TRBJ2-4; v_call: TRBV11-2
cdr3_aa: ASDPGAPHWGYT; j_call: TRBJ1-2; v_call: TRBV28